This T cell receptor beta chain originates from a study of memory CD4+ T cells and cytomegalovirus serostatus. Sequencing used immunoSEQ multiplex PCR; TCRdb keeps in-frame clones, though not all of them. The sample records around 50,000 clones, about 81% being singletons. The germline V and J ends were trimmed by 8 bases and 7 bases, with 18 bases remaining between them. CDR1 and CDR2 (germline): MNHNY, SVGAGI (reference sequence). The CDR3 is made up of 14 amino acids. The sort gate was single viable CD3+CD4+CD8-CD45RO+ cells for memory CD4+ T cells. The rearrangement links TRBV6-6 to TRBJ2-1, with D unresolved. The TCR comes from an adult in good health and CMV-seronegative. Sequenced sample: memory CD4+ T cells from blood. CDR3 protein: CASFKSLVGNEQFF. CDR3 DNA sequence: TGTGCCAGCTTTAAGTCCCTAGTCGGTAATGAGCAGTTCTTC.